This passage covers 12 T cell receptor beta chains from one sample sequenced in a study of T cell responses to AZD1222 COVID-19 vaccine. This table comes from immunoSEQ multiplex PCR, and its TCRdb copy is limited to in-frame clones, with some not included. The top ten clones hold roughly 24% of a sample with 60,000 to 100,000 clones, about nine tenths of them seen once. The sample here was peripheral blood, taken on day 0 of AZD1222 vaccination. The receptors come from an adult in good health.

The chain joins TRBV29-1 to TRBJ1-4; perhaps TRBD1 as D (6 bases). V was clipped by 5 bases and J by 4 bases, with 14 bases between them. The CDR3 runs 14 residues. Germline V gives CDR1 SQVTM, CDR2 ANQGSEA. The CDR3 DNA sequence: TGCAGCGTTAAAGGGGGACGGGGTAATGAAAAACTGTTTTTT. The encoded protein is CSVKGGRGNEKLFF.

The chain has TRBV27 and TRBJ2-3, with 9 bases matching TRBD2. Trimming removed 3 bases from V and 2 bases from J; junction bases left unmatched: 6. This CDR3 has 16 amino acids. CDR1 MNHEY and CDR2 SMNVEV come from the germline V gene (reference sequence). CDR3: CASSFWAGGLTDTQYF. The CDR3, as DNA: TGTGCCAGCAGTTTTTGGGCGGGAGGGCTCACAGATACGCAGTATTTT.

The CDR3 region is CASSPSGQGGNEKLFF. In DNA form, the CDR3 reads TGTGCCAGTAGTCCCTCCGGACAGGGAGGTAATGAAAAACTGTTTTTT. The V gene is TRBV19, the J gene TRBJ1-4, with 8 positions matching TRBD1. Germline CDR1 LNHDA, CDR2 SQIVND (reference sequence). This CDR3 has 16 amino acids. V lost 5 bases, J lost 4 bases, and 9 bases stayed unmatched.

The chain employs TRBV28 and TRBJ1-5; no reliable D call. This CDR3 is built from 14 residues. V dropped 1 base and J dropped 5 bases, with 9 bases sitting between them. CDR1 is MDHEN and CDR2 is SYDVKM in the germline V gene. CDR3: CASSLSGGYQPQHF. CDR3 nucleotide sequence: TGTGCCAGCAGTTTATCGGGAGGGTATCAGCCCCAGCATTTT.

This clone was observed once. The chain recombines TRBV4-2 with TRBJ1-1, with a possible D match to TRBD1 (5 bases). Germline values: CDR1 LGHNA, CDR2 YNFKEQ. V was clipped by 1 base and J by 0 bases, with 12 bases between them. This CDR3 region has 16 residues. In DNA form, the CDR3 reads TGTGCCAGCAGCCAAGGATCGGGACTCTTGAACACTGAAGCTTTCTTT. Protein sequence: CASSQGSGLLNTEAFF.

This chain joins TRBV3-1 (or the pseudogene TRBV3-2) and TRBJ2-1, with D perhaps matching TRBD1 (5 bases). CDR1 is LGHDT, CDR2 YNNKEL, per germline (reference sequence). V lost 1 base and J 9 bases, leaving 16 bases between the germline ends. The CDR3 is made up of 15 amino acids. The DNA of the CDR3 is TGTGCCAGCAGCCAAGTGGGCACAGGCTTAGGTGAGCAGTTCTTC. This translates into CASSQVGTGLGEQFF.

This sequence joins TRBV7-2 and TRBJ2-5; D is possibly TRBD2 (5 bases). The CDR3 covers 16 residues. V lost 2 bases, J lost 3 bases, and 16 bases lay in between. Germline V CDR1 and CDR2: SGHTA, FQGNSA. As DNA, the CDR3 is TGTGCCAGCAGCTTAACGTTAGTACTAGTTAAAGAGACCCAGTACTTC. Translated: CASSLTLVLVKETQYF.

The chain couples TRBV28 to TRBJ1-6, with 9 bases fitting TRBD1. The CDR3 runs 18 residues. CDR1 is MDHEN, CDR2 SYDVKM, per germline. Germline trimming cut 6 bases from V and 6 bases from J; bases unmatched to any gene: 15. CDR3 residues: CASSSPGTGILVNSPLHF. As DNA, the CDR3 is TGTGCCAGCAGCTCTCCCGGGACAGGGATTTTGGTTAATTCACCCCTCCACTTT.

This clone showed up just once. The chain joins TRBV14 to TRBJ1-1; the match to TRBD1 covers 7 bases. V trimming: 6 bases; J trimming: 3 bases; junction bases outside the gene matches: 4. CDR3 length: 13 residues. The germline gives CDR1 SGHDN, CDR2 FVKESK. DNA for the CDR3: TGTGCCAGCAGTCTTACAGGGGACACTGAAGCTTTCTTT. Protein product: CASSLTGDTEAFF.

The chain is built from TRBV7-9 and TRBJ1-1, with D possibly TRBD1 on 6 matching bases. The V gene's germline CDR1 is SEHNR and CDR2 FQNEAQ (reference sequence). The germline V and J ends were trimmed by 8 bases and 4 bases, with 14 bases remaining between them. There are 13 residues in the CDR3. As DNA, the CDR3 is TGTGCCAGCGGAGGGGGTCCGGGCACTGAAGCTTTCTTT. It encodes CASGGGPGTEAFF.

This clone was observed a few times. The CDR3 here is CASSTKGGGDGYTF. In nucleotides, the CDR3 is TGTGCCAGCAGCACAAAAGGGGGCGGGGATGGCTACACCTTC. V usage is TRBV3-1 (or the pseudogene TRBV3-2) and J usage is TRBJ1-2, with TRBD1 matching 7 bases. The CDR3 is 14 amino acids. Germline V gene lookup returns CDR1 LGHDT and CDR2 YNNKEL (reference sequence). The V and J ends lost 5 bases and 6 bases, in that order; junction bases with no gene match: 9.

CDR3 in amino acids: CSAGDQQPQHF. CDR3 coding DNA: TGCAGTGCTGGTGATCAACAGCCCCAGCATTTT. The chain combines TRBV20-1 with TRBJ1-5, with no clear D. The germline gives CDR1 DFQATT, CDR2 SNEGSKA (reference sequence). Trimming took off 5 bases at V and 7 bases at J, with 9 bases between the two ends. The CDR3 totals 11 residues.